This T cell receptor (beta chain) is from a study of response to subunit inactivated influenza vaccine. Details on this clonotype: The antigen is undetermined.

The CDR3 contains 14 residues. From germline, CDR1 is SGHTA and CDR2 FQGNSA. With 4 bases removed from V and 3 bases from J, the gap between germline ends came to 11 bases. Findings and limits, study-wide: The authors suggested that every seasonal influenza vaccination recruits few new T cells.

TCRdb ran MiXCR on the RT-PCR reads and lists one entry per CDR3 protein. The profile shows hundreds of thousands of distinct CDR3 sequences, 15% to 18% of them singletons. The V and J genes are TRBV7-2 and TRBJ2-3, with D hard to call. The sequence came from a man aged 45 to 65 who received an inactivated influenza vaccine. The sequencing used PBMCs from blood, collected 11 to 12 days after vaccination. The CDR3 region has the DNA TGTGCCAGCAGCTCCGGACCGTTAACAGATACGCAGTATTTT. Residues: CASSSGPLTDTQYF.